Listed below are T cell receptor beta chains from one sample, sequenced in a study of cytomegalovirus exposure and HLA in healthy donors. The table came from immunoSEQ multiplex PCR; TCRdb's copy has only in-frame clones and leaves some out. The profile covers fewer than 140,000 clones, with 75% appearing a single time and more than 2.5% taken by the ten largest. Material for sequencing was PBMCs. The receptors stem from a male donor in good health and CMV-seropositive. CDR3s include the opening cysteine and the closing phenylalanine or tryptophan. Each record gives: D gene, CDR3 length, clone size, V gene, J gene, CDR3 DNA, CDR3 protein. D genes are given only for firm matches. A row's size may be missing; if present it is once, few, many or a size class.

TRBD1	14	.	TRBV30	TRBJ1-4	TGTGCCTGGAGTTCGGGGACAGGGAATGAAAAACTGTTTTTT	CAWSSGTGNEKLFF
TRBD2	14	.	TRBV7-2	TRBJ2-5	TGTGCCAGCAGCGCGGGGGTCCAGGGAGAGACCCAGTACTTC	CASSAGVQGETQYF
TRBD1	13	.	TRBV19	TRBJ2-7	TGTGCCAGTAGTCCGACAGGGGCCTACGAGCAGTACTTC	CASSPTGAYEQYF
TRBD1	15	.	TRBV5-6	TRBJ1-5	TGTGCCAGCAGCTTGGGGGACAGGGGCAATCAGCCCCAGAATTTT	CASSLGDRGNQPQNF
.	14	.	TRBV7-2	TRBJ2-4	TGTGCCAGCAGCTTAGTGGCTAGCGCCTCCCTCCAGGACTTC	CASSLVASASLQDF
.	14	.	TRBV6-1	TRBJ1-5	TGTGCCAGCAGTCCACGGGGGGTCAATCAGCCCCAGCATTTT	CASSPRGVNQPQHF
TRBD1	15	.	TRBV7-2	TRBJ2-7	TGTGCCAGCAGCCCCTCCGGGACAGGAATTGTTCAGCAGTACTTC	CASSPSGTGIVQQYF
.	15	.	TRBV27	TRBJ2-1	TGTGCCAGCAGTTTATACAACGGGGGTTACAATGAGCAGTTCTTC	CASSLYNGGYNEQFF
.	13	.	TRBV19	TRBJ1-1	TGTGCCAGTAGTCCTTCGGGGAGGACTGAAGCTTTCTTT	CASSPSGRTEAFF
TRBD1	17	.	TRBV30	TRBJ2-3	TGTGCCTGGAGTGTTGGGGGGTGGACAGGGCATGGAGATACGCAGTATTTT	CAWSVGGWTGHGDTQYF
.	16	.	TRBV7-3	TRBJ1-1	TGTGCCAGCAGCTTAGGGGGGGGGAAACTGAACACTGAAGCTTTCTTT	CASSLGGGKLNTEAFF
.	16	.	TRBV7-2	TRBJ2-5	TGTGCCAGCAGCTTAGGGGGAGCTGGGCCCCAAGAGACCCAGTACTTC	CASSLGGAGPQETQYF
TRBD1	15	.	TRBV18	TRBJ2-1	TGTGCCAGCTCACCATCGGGACAGGGGGCGGGAGAGCAGTTCTTC	CASSPSGQGAGEQFF
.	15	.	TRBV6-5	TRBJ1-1	TGTGCCAGCAGTTTCCTTGTTCGAGTGAACACTGAAGCTTTCTTT	CASSFLVRVNTEAFF
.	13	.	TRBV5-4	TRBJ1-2	TGTGCCAGCAGCTTGGCAGGGTCCTATGGCTACACCTTC	CASSLAGSYGYTF
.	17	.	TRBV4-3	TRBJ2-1	TGCGCCAGCAGCCAAGATCTTACGCGGCCAGTCTACAATGAGCAGTTCTTC	CASSQDLTRPVYNEQFF
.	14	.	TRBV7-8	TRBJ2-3	TGTGCCAGCGGTACTGGGCTATCCACAGATACGCAGTATTTT	CASGTGLSTDTQYF
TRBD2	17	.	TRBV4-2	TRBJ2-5	TGTGCCAGCAGCCAGGGGATAGCGGGAGGGTACCAAGAGACCCAGTACTTC	CASSQGIAGGYQETQYF
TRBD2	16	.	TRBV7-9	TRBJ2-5	TGTGCCAGCAGCTTAGTATCGGGGGGTCTGGGCGAGACCCAGTACTTC	CASSLVSGGLGETQYF
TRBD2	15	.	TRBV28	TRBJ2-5	TGTGCCAGCAGCTATCCGAGCGGGGGCCAAGAGACCCAGTACTTC	CASSYPSGGQETQYF
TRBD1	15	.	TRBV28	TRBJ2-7	TGTGCCAGCACCCCTCTCTGGACAGGGAACTACGAGCAGTACTTC	CASTPLWTGNYEQYF
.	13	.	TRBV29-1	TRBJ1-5	TGCAGCGTTTCCGACAGGTCCAATCAGCCCCAGCATTTT	CSVSDRSNQPQHF
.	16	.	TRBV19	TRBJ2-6	TGTGCCAGTAGTAAACCGATTGGCCCTGTGGCCAACGTCCTGACTTTC	CASSKPIGPVANVLTF
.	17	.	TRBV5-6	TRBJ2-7	TGTGCCAGCAGCTTTAAAGGAGGACGTTACAAGGCCTACGAGCAGTACTTC	CASSFKGGRYKAYEQYF
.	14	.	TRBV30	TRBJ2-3	TGTGCCTGGAGCCAGGTAGCGGCCACAGATACGCAGTATTTT	CAWSQVAATDTQYF
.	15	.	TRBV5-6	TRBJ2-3	TGTGCCAGCAGCTTGGATGGAGCGCCGCCAGATACGCAGTATTTT	CASSLDGAPPDTQYF
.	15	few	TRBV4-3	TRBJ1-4	TGCGCCAGCAGCCAAGGGGGAGTCAGGTTCGAAAAACTGTTTTTT	CASSQGGVRFEKLFF
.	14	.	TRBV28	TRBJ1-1	TGTGCCAGCAGTTTATGGGAGACGTTCACTGAAGCTTTCTTT	CASSLWETFTEAFF
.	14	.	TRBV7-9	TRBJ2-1	TGTGCCAGCATGCTGAGCGGATCTTACAATGAGCAGTTCTTC	CASMLSGSYNEQFF
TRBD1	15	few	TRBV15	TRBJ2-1	TGTGCCACCAGAAATGGGACAGGTGGGGTGAGTGAGCAGTTCTTC	CATRNGTGGVSEQFF
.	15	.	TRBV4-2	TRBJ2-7	TGTGCCAGCAGCCAAAACTACCTACACTCCTACGAGCAGTACTTC	CASSQNYLHSYEQYF
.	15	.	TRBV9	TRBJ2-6	TGTGCCAGCAGCCCCCGACTCGGGGGGGCCAACGTCCTGACTTTC	CASSPRLGGANVLTF
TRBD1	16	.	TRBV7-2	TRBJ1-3	TGTGCCAGCAGCTTAGCCGGGACAGGGGGCAGGGACACCATATATTTT	CASSLAGTGGRDTIYF
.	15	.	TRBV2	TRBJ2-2	TGTGCCATCGGGACTCCCCGGAAAAACACCGGGGAGCTGTTTTTT	CAIGTPRKNTGELFF
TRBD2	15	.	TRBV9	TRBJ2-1	TGTGCCAGCAGCGCTAGCGGGAACTCCTACAATGAGCAGTTCTTC	CASSASGNSYNEQFF
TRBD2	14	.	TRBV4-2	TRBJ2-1	TGTGCCAGCAGCCCGTCCGGGACTAGGATTGAGCAGTTCTTC	CASSPSGTRIEQFF
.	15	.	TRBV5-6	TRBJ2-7	TGTGCCAGCAGCTTGGGACTAGTCCTCTCGGGCGAGCAGTACTTC	CASSLGLVLSGEQYF
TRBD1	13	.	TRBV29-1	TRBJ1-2	TGCAGCGTGGTCGACAGGGGGAACTATGGCTACCCCTTC	CSVVDRGNYGYPF
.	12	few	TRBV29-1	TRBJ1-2	TGCAGCGTGCATGGGGGAGGCTATGGCTACCCCTTC	CSVHGGGYGYPF
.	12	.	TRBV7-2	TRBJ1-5	TGTGCCAGCAGCTCCACCTATCTGCCCCAGCATTTT	CASSSTYLPQHF
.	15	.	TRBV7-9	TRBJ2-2	TGTGCCAGCAGCTTAGTCGGGGGAAACACCGGGGAGCTGTTTTTT	CASSLVGGNTGELFF
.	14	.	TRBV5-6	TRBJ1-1	TGTGCCAGCAGCTTACGGGTAACGGACACTGAAGCTTTCTTT	CASSLRVTDTEAFF
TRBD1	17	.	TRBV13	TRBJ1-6	TGTGCCAGCAGCCGGGGACAGGGGGGCTCCTATAATTCACCCCTCCACTTT	CASSRGQGGSYNSPLHF
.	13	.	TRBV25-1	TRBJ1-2	TGTGCCAGCAGCCGTGGGGAGGGCTATGGCTACACCTTC	CASSRGEGYGYTF
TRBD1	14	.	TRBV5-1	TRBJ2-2	TGCGCCAGCATCGGACAGGGGCAAACCGGGGAGCTGTTTTTT	CASIGQGQTGELFF
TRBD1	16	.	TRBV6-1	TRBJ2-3	TGTGCCAGCAGTGAAGCGCTTGGGACAGGGGGCGATACGCAGTATTTT	CASSEALGTGGDTQYF
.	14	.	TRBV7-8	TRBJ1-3	TGTGCCAGCAGCTTAGCCCAGACTGGAAACACCATATATTTT	CASSLAQTGNTIYF
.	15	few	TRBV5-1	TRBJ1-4	TGCGCCAGCAGCTTGGTTGGGACTACGAATGAAAAACTGTTTTTT	CASSLVGTTNEKLFF
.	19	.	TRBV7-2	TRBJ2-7	TGTGCCAGCAGCACCCTCCCGGGACTTTCCCCCCAGAGCTCCTACGAGCAGTACTTC	CASSTLPGLSPQSSYEQYF
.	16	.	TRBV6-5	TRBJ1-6	TGTGCCAGCAGTTACTCACAGCAGACCTATAATTCACCCCTCCACTTT	CASSYSQQTYNSPLHF
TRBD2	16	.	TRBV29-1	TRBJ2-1	TGCAGCGTCAGGTCCTCAAGCGGGAACTCCTACAATGAGCAGTTCTTC	CSVRSSSGNSYNEQFF
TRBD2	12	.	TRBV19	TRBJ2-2	TGTAAGAGTAGCGGGTACACCGGGGAGCTGTTTTTT	CKSSGYTGELFF